Listed below are T cell receptor beta chains from one sample, sequenced in a study of glioma-infiltrating T cells after dendritic cell vaccination. Profiled with immunoSEQ multiplex PCR; TCRdb holds only in-frame clones, not every one. The sample gives approximately 82,000 clones, 70% to 90% of which show up once; roughly 3.2% is in the top ten. Material: blood, obtained before dendritic cell vaccination. These receptors originate from a human donor with glioblastoma. The CDR3 runs from the conserved cysteine through the conserved F or W. D genes are given only for firm matches. Part of the rows lack a size; the others show once, few, many or a class for expanded clones.

v_call: TRBV4-1
j_call: TRBJ1-4
d_call: .
clone_size: .
cdr3_aa: CASSQPTGNPPPRLFF
cdr3_nt: TGCGCCAGCAGCCAGCCAACAGGGAACCCGCCACCGAGACTGTTTTTT

v_call: TRBV9
j_call: TRBJ2-2
d_call: TRBD1
clone_size: .
cdr3_aa: CASSPAGGETGELFF
cdr3_nt: TGTGCCAGCAGCCCAGCAGGGGGCGAGACCGGGGAGCTGTTTTTT

v_call: TRBV12-5
j_call: TRBJ2-2
d_call: TRBD2
clone_size: .
cdr3_aa: CASGLVPSGGVTGELFF
cdr3_nt: TGTGCTAGTGGTTTGGTCCCTAGCGGGGGGGTCACCGGGGAGCTGTTTTTT

v_call: TRBV11-1
j_call: TRBJ2-3
d_call: .
clone_size: .
cdr3_aa: CASSLGGTIGTDTQYF
cdr3_nt: TGTGCCAGCAGCTTAGGAGGGACAATAGGCACAGATACGCAGTATTTT

v_call: TRBV20-1
j_call: TRBJ2-1
d_call: .
clone_size: .
cdr3_aa: CSARGGFEQFF
cdr3_nt: TGCAGTGCTAGGGGGGGTTTTGAGCAGTTCTTC

v_call: TRBV19
j_call: TRBJ2-3
d_call: .
clone_size: .
cdr3_aa: CASSMSRGDTQYF
cdr3_nt: TGTGCCAGTAGTATGAGTAGGGGAGATACGCAGTATTTT

v_call: TRBV6-1
j_call: TRBJ1-2
d_call: .
clone_size: .
cdr3_aa: CASSGTKVNYGYTF
cdr3_nt: TGTGCCAGCTCCGGGACAAAGGTTAACTATGGCTACACCTTC

v_call: TRBV5-4
j_call: TRBJ2-5
d_call: TRBD2
clone_size: .
cdr3_aa: CASSSGLAGLQETQYF
cdr3_nt: TGTGCCAGCAGCTCGGGACTAGCGGGACTCCAAGAGACCCAGTACTTC

v_call: TRBV5-5
j_call: TRBJ1-1
d_call: .
clone_size: once
cdr3_aa: CASSLGGHGVGYGTEAFF
cdr3_nt: TGTGCCAGCAGCTTGGGCGGACACGGAGTGGGGTATGGGACTGAAGCTTTCTTT

v_call: TRBV29-1
j_call: TRBJ2-7
d_call: TRBD2
clone_size: .
cdr3_aa: CSATSGGAPGEQYF
cdr3_nt: TGCAGCGCCACTAGCGGGGGGGCCCCGGGGGAGCAGTACTTC

v_call: TRBV7-9
j_call: TRBJ2-2
d_call: .
clone_size: .
cdr3_aa: CASTSQATSGELFF
cdr3_nt: TGTGCCAGCACTTCACAGGCCACATCCGGGGAGCTGTTTTTT

v_call: TRBV15
j_call: TRBJ1-2
d_call: .
clone_size: once
cdr3_aa: CATSRGGANYGYTF
cdr3_nt: TGTGCCACCAGCCGGGGCGGGGCCAACTATGGCTACACCTTC

v_call: TRBV30
j_call: TRBJ1-2
d_call: .
clone_size: .
cdr3_aa: CAWTRGNYYGYTF
cdr3_nt: TGTGCCTGGACACGGGGGAACTACTATGGCTACACCTTC

v_call: TRBV9
j_call: TRBJ2-3
d_call: TRBD1
clone_size: once
cdr3_aa: CASSGPIVDRARTDTQYF
cdr3_nt: TGTGCCAGCAGCGGGCCGATAGTGGACAGGGCAAGGACAGATACGCAGTATTTT

v_call: TRBV6-6
j_call: TRBJ2-1
d_call: TRBD2
clone_size: .
cdr3_aa: CASSPLRGGNEQFF
cdr3_nt: TGTGCCAGCAGCCCACTTCGGGGGGGCAATGAGCAGTTCTTC

v_call: TRBV7-8
j_call: TRBJ1-5
d_call: .
clone_size: .
cdr3_aa: CASSLVQGSNQPQHF
cdr3_nt: TGTGCCAGCAGCTTAGTTCAGGGGAGCAATCAGCCCCAGCATTTT

v_call: TRBV15
j_call: TRBJ1-4
d_call: .
clone_size: .
cdr3_aa: CATSRGGATTNEKLFF
cdr3_nt: TGTGCCACCAGCAGGGGAGGTGCAACTACTAATGAAAAACTGTTTTTT

v_call: TRBV10-3
j_call: TRBJ1-2
d_call: .
clone_size: .
cdr3_aa: CAISIAFSPLSGKVAGYTF
cdr3_nt: TGTGCCATCAGCATTGCTTTTAGTCCGCTATCGGGGAAAGTTGCCGGCTACACCTTC

v_call: TRBV5-6
j_call: TRBJ1-2
d_call: .
clone_size: .
cdr3_aa: CASSLPPHNGYTF
cdr3_nt: TGTGCCAGCAGCTTGCCCCCCCACAATGGCTACACCTTC

v_call: TRBV7-7
j_call: TRBJ2-2
d_call: TRBD1
clone_size: .
cdr3_aa: CASSLDRGTGELFF
cdr3_nt: TGTGCTAGCAGCTTAGACAGGGGGACCGGGGAGCTGTTTTTT

v_call: TRBV12-5
j_call: TRBJ1-1
d_call: TRBD1
clone_size: .
cdr3_aa: CASGLEGATEAFF
cdr3_nt: TGTGCTAGTGGTTTGGAGGGGGCCACTGAAGCTTTCTTT

v_call: TRBV6-5
j_call: TRBJ2-7
d_call: TRBD1
clone_size: .
cdr3_aa: CASRGQGLSYEQYF
cdr3_nt: TGTGCCAGCAGGGGACAGGGCCTCTCCTACGAGCAGTACTTC

v_call: TRBV5-4
j_call: TRBJ2-7
d_call: .
clone_size: .
cdr3_aa: CASSTSPNHEQYF
cdr3_nt: TGTGCCAGCAGCACTAGCCCGAACCACGAGCAGTACTTC